This paragraph reports one T cell receptor beta chain. The record originates from a study of control samples from healthy donors and cancer patients. Measured with immunoSEQ multiplex PCR; TCRdb has only the in-frame clones, and not every one. In the table there are tens of thousands of clones, 94% of which are singletons. Looked up from germline, CDR1 is SGHDT and CDR2 is YYEEEE. The V end was cut by 5 bases, the J end by 7 bases, with 12 bases between. CDR3 size: 13 residues. The chain is built from TRBV5-6 and TRBJ1-4; D unresolved. This clonotype originated in a woman in her 30s in good health. Input material: blood. The DNA for the CDR3 is TGTGCCAGCAGTCTGGGTTGGGGTGAAAAACTGTTTTTT. It is translated as CASSLGWGEKLFF. Together with reference TRBV5-6 and TRBJ1-4, the CDR3 gives the full variable domain: DAGVTQSPTHLIKTRGQQVTLRCSPKSGHDTVSWYQQALGQGPQFIFQYYEEEERQRGNFPDRFSGHQFPNYSSELNVNALLLGDSALYLCASSLGWGEKLFFGSGTQLSVL.